A single sample gave rise to the 15 T cell receptor beta chains below, sequenced in a study of blood T cell repertoires in COVID-19. TCRdb's table, derived via immunoSEQ multiplex PCR, lists solely in-frame clones and lacks some. The data show about 94,000 clones, about four fifths seen once. Sequences were obtained from peripheral blood. The receptors come from a man between 65 and 85 years old with COVID-19, enrolled during active disease.

This sequence joins TRBV6-1 and TRBJ1-2; D is unclear. This CDR3 has 15 amino acids. V was cut by 0 bases and J by 3 bases, with 11 bases left in between. Germline CDR1 and CDR2: MNHNS and SASEGT. The CDR3 loop is CASSEAGGVDYGYTF. CDR3 coding DNA: TGTGCCAGCAGTGAAGCCGGCGGGGTCGACTATGGCTACACCTTC.

The rearrangement links TRBV5-4 to TRBJ2-3; 11 positions agree with TRBD2. The germline CDR1 and CDR2 sequences are SGHNT and YYREEE (reference sequence). V lost 3 bases and J lost 4; bases outside the gene matches: 4. The CDR3 covers 15 residues. The CDR3 is CASSSSGGPSDTQYF. The CDR3, as DNA: TGTGCCAGCAGCTCTAGCGGGGGGCCCTCAGATACGCAGTATTTT.

This clone was picked up one time. The chain combines TRBV18 with TRBJ2-3; 10 nucleotides line up with TRBD2. Trimming at V came to 6 bases and at J to 6 bases, leaving 6 bases not matched to a gene. The CDR3 loop spans 14 amino acids. Per the germline V gene, CDR1 is KGHSH and CDR2 is LQKENI. This CDR3 reads CASSETSGLDTQYF. CDR3 bases: TGTGCCAGCTCGGAGACTAGCGGGTTGGATACGCAGTATTTT.

The J gene is TRBJ1-6, the V gene TRBV6-5, with D possibly matching TRBD1 (5 bases). V gave up 7 bases and J gave up 4 bases, with 8 bases separating them. Germline V gene data show CDR1 as MNHEY and CDR2 as SVGAGI. This CDR3 has 13 residues. Here the CDR3 DNA reads TGTGCCAGCACCGGACAATATAATTCACCCCTCCACTTT. This translates into CASTGQYNSPLHF.

The chain employs TRBV4-1 and TRBJ1-3; 10 bases are a match to TRBD1. The CDR3 is 18 residues long. CDR1 and CDR2 (germline): MGHRA, YSYEKL. After removal of 1 base from V and 0 bases from J, the junction contained 6 bases not matched to a gene. CDR3 coding DNA: TGCGCCAGCAGCCAAGGAGGACAGGGGGAATTCTCTGGAAACACCATATATTTT. It yields the protein CASSQGGQGEFSGNTIYF.

Note on this clone: This may be a read error, as it is one base from a much larger clone. The CDR3 loop reads CASSYSGTGNQPQHF. CDR3 DNA sequence: TGTGCCAGCAGTTACTCCGGGACAGGCAATCAGCCCCAGCATTTT. The chain links TRBV6-5 to TRBJ1-5, with TRBD1 matching 7 bases. From germline, CDR1 is MNHEY and CDR2 SVGAGI. This CDR3 is 15 amino acids long. Germline trimming cut 0 bases from V and 2 bases from J; bases unmatched to any gene: 1.

The chain is built from TRBV7-6 and TRBJ2-2; 9 positions agree with TRBD1. The CDR3 totals 16 residues. CDR1 is SGHVS and CDR2 is FNYEAQ in the germline V gene. The J segment lost 4 bases and the V segment lost 1 base, leaving 4 bases of the junction unmatched. CDR3 in DNA: TGTGCCAGCAGCTTAGTACAGGGGGCTAGCACCGGGGAGCTGTTTTTT. Amino acids: CASSLVQGASTGELFF.

This clone has more than one count but fewer than ten. The chain joins TRBV28 to TRBJ1-1, with D possibly TRBD1 on 6 matching bases. V was cut by 4 bases and J by 4 bases, with 19 bases left in between. This CDR3 comprises 16 residues. Germline V gives CDR1 MDHEN, CDR2 SYDVKM. The CDR3 DNA reads as TGTGCCAGCAGTTCAGCCCTCATGGGGGCTTTCACTGAAGCTTTCTTT. The encoded protein is CASSSALMGAFTEAFF.

The rearrangement joins TRBV30 to TRBJ2-3, with TRBD2 matching 8 bases. With V trimmed by 4 bases and J by 4 bases, 4 bases remained unmatched. Per germline, CDR1 GTSNPN and CDR2 SVGIG (reference sequence). This CDR3 contains 13 residues. DNA for the CDR3: TGTGCCTGGAACGTACTAGCGGCAGATACGCAGTATTTT. Protein product: CAWNVLAADTQYF.

The chain recombines TRBV7-8 with TRBJ2-7; 8 nucleotides align to TRBD2. The germline CDR1 and CDR2 sequences are SGHVS and FQNEAQ. The CDR3 has 16 amino acids. The V and J ends lost 5 bases and 2 bases, in that order; junction bases with no gene match: 11. The CDR3 spells CASSPDRGGGPYEQYF. The DNA for the CDR3 is TGTGCCAGCAGCCCGGACCGGGGCGGGGGGCCCTACGAGCAGTACTTC. Supplemented by reference TRBV7-8 and TRBJ2-7, the full variable domain reads GAGVSQSPRYKVAKRGQDVALRCDPISGHVSLFWYQQALGQGPEFLTYFQNEAQLDKSGLPSDRFFAERPEGSVSTLKIQRTQQEDSAVYLCASSPDRGGGPYEQYFGPGTRLTVT.

In this sample, this clone turned up once. CDR3 nucleotide sequence: TGTGCCAGCAGCACGACAGGGGCGGACACTGAAGCTTTCTTT. Protein: CASSTTGADTEAFF. This sequence joins TRBV7-9 and TRBJ1-1; 8 bases map to TRBD1. Trimming cost V 5 bases and J 3 bases; bases outside gene matches: 5. From germline, CDR1 is SEHNR and CDR2 FQNEAQ (reference sequence). This CDR3 contains 14 residues.

The V call is TRBV3-1 (or the pseudogene TRBV3-2), the J call TRBJ1-4, with D uncertain. The germline V gene encodes CDR1 LGHDT and CDR2 YNNKEL (reference sequence). The CDR3 is 17 amino acids. The V end lost 6 bases, the J end lost 0 bases, and 17 bases lay between the germline ends. This CDR3 is CASSSRGNFATNEKLFF. In nucleotides, the CDR3 is TGTGCCAGCAGTTCACGCGGGAATTTTGCAACTAATGAAAAACTGTTTTTT.

The chain joins TRBV10-2 to TRBJ2-7, with 7 positions matching TRBD1. V trimming: 6 bases; J trimming: 4 bases; junction bases outside the gene matches: 9. The CDR3 has 14 residues. Germline V gene sequence: CDR1 WSHSY, CDR2 SAAADI. The CDR3 loop reads CASRRQGYLYEQYF. The DNA of the CDR3 is TGCGCCAGCAGAAGACAGGGTTATTTGTACGAGCAGTACTTC.

The genes are TRBV2 and TRBJ1-1; the D is unclear. Per germline, CDR1 SNHLY and CDR2 FYNNEI. V was pared by 4 bases and J by 1 base, with 7 bases between. The CDR3 extends over 13 amino acids. As DNA, the CDR3 is TGTGCCAGCAGTGGGGAGGAGAACACTGAAGCTTTCTTT. Its translation: CASSGEENTEAFF.

The V gene is TRBV10-2, the J gene TRBJ1-4, with D unresolved. The ends were cut back, 3 bases at V and 3 bases at J, with 5 bases in the middle. This CDR3 has 13 amino acids. Looked up from germline, CDR1 is WSHSY and CDR2 is SAAADI. The CDR3 loop is CASSDLPNEKLFF. The CDR3 region has the DNA TGCGCCAGCAGTGATCTCCCTAATGAAAAACTGTTTTTT.